This T cell receptor (beta chain) is drawn from a study of CD8 T cells in ankylosing spondylitis. Points from the study as a whole: What appeared characteristic of ankylosing spondylitis blood was a TCR beta motif of eight highly homologous variants.

Note on this clonotype: Its antigen is still unknown.

One entry per CDR3 protein results from TCRdb running MiXCR on the 5' RACE reads. In the table there are about 160,000 distinct CDR3 sequences, more than 40% of which are singletons. The source is a male donor with ankylosing spondylitis. Sequences were obtained from synovial fluid, either unsorted or a sorted T cell fraction (not recorded which).

DNA for the CDR3: TGTGCCAGCAGCTCCCCCCTCAAGAATGGAGATACGCAGTATTTT. It specifies CASSSPLKNGDTQYF. The rearrangement uses TRBV7-3 and TRBJ2-3; D unclear. This CDR3 spans 15 amino acids. Germline V lookup: CDR1 SGHTA, CDR2 FQGTGA. Trimming pared 4 bases from V and 5 bases from J, leaving 16 bases between.